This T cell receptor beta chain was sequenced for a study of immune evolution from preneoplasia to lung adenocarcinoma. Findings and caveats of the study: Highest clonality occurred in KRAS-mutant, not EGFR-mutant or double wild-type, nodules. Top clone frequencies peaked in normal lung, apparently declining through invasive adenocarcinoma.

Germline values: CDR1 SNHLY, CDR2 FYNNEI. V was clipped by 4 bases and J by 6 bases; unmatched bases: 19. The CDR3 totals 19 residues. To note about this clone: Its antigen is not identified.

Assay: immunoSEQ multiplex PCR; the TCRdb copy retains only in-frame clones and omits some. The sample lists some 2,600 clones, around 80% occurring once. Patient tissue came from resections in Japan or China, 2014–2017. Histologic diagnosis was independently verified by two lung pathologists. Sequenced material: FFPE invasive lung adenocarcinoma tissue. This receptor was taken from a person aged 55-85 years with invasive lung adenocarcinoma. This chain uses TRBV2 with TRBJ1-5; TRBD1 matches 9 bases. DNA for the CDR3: TGTGCCAGCAGTGCCGCCCGAATGGCTGGGACAGGGTCGAGTCAGCCCCAGCATTTT. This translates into CASSAARMAGTGSSQPQHF.